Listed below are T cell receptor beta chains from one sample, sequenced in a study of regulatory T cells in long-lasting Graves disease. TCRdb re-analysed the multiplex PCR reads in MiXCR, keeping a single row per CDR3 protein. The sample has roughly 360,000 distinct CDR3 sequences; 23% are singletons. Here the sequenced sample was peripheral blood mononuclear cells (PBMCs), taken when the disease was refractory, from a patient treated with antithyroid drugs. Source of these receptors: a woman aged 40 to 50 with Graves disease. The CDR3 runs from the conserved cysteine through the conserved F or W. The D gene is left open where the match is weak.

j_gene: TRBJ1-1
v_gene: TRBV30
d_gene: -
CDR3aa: CAWSVSVTEAFF

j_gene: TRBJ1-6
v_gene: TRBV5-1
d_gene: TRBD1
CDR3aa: CASSLEGRGFNDSPLHF

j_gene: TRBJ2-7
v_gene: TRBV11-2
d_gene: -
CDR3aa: CASSLIPGGQDYYEQYF

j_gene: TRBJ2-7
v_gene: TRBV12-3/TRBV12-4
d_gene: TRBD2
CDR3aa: CASSFGVGLAIYVQYF

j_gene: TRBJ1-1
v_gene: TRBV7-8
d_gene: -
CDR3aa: CASRGPDIPVEAFF

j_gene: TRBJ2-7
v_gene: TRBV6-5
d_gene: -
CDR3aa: CASSYSPSRDEQYF

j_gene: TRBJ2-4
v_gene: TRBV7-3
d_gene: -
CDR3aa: CASRSPRGIQYF

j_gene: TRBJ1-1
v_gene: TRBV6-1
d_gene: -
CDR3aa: CASKVSLNTEAFF

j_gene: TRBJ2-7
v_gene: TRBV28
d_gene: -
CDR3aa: CASRREFRSYEQYF

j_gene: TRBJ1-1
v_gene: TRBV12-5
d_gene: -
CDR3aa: CASGLGNTEAFF

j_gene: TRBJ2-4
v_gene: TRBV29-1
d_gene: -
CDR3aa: CSVVQRDKWLAKNIQYF

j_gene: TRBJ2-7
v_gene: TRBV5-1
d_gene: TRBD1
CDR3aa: CASSSRPRDRGTYEQYF

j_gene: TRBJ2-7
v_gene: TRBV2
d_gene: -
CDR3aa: CASSLSRDSLNWEQYF

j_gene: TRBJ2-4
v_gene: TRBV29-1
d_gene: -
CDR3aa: CSARGAKTIQYF

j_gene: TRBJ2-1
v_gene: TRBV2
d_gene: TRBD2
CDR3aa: CASRGLAGTNEQFF

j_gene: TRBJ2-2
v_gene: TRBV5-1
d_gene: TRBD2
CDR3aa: CASSLEVAGGSTGELFF

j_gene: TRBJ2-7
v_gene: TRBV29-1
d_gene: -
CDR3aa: CSVVVTSYEQYF

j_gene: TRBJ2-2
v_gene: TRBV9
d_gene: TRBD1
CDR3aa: CASPTGKASGELFF

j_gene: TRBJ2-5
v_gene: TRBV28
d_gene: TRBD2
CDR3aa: CASSSASGRLGTQYF

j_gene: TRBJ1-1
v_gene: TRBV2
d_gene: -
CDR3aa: CASSESNGGTEAFF

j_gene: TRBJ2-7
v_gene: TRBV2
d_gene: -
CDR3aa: CASSDTSRRTPYEQYF

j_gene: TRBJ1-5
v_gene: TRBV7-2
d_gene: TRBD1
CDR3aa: CASSFSGQGKRQPQHF

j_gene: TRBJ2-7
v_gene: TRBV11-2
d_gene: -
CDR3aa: CASSPVLRLESAEQYF

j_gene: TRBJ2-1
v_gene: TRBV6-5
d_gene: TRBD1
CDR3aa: CASSSIGQGVNEQFF

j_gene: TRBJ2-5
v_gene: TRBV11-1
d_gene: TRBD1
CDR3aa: CASSPTGNGQETQYF

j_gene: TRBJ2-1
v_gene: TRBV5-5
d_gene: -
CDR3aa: CASSLGGGGYNEQFF

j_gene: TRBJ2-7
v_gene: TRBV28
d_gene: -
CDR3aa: CASRGGGGYSYEQYF

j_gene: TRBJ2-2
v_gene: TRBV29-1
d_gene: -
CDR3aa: CSVEGTAIWNTGELFF

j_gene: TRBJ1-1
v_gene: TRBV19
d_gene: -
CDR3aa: CASSIGTTEAFF

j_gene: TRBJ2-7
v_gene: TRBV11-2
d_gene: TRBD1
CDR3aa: CASSLVGQGAYEQYF

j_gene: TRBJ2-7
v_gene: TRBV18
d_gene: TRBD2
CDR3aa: CASSPGAGDPYEQYF

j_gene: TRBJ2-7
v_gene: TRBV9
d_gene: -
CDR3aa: CASSVVGEDASTPAYEQYF

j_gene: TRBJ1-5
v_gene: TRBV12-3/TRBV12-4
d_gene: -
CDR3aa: CASRGPQPQPQHF

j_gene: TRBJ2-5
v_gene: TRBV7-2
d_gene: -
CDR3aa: CASHRTPLQETQYF

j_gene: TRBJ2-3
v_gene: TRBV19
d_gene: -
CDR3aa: CASTIPGASTDTQYF

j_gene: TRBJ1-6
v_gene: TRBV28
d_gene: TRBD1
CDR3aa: CASSWGQGYSPLHF

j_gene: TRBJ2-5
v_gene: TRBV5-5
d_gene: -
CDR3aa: CASSHNRQETQYF

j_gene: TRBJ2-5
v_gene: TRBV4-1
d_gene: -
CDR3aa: CASSQGAGSHRETQYF

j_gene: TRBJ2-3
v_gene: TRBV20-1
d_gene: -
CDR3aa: CSAGPPNTDTQYF

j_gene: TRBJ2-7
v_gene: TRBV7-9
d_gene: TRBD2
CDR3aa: CASSPAGDYEQYF

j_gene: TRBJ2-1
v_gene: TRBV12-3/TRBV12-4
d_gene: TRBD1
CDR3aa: CASRTGTGPYNEQFF

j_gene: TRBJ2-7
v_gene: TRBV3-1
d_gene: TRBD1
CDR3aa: CASSQDTGTGFSYEQYF